Shown below are 17 T cell receptor beta chains from a single sample sequenced in a study of identical twins. MiXCR, run by TCRdb on the 5' RACE reads, gives a single entry per CDR3 protein. Here the sample spans a few hundred thousand distinct CDR3 sequences, 8.5% to 10% being singletons. The specimen sequenced was naive T cells sorted from blood. Receptors originate from a woman in her 50s in good health.

This clonotype was detected many times. This chain uses TRBV12-3 or TRBV12-4 with TRBJ1-3; no reliable D call. The CDR3 is 15 amino acids. V gave up 3 bases and J gave up 0 bases, with 9 bases separating them. The CDR3 DNA reads TGTGCCAGCAGTTTCGGGCGGGACTCTGGAAACACCATATATTTT. Translation gives CASSFGRDSGNTIYF.

This clonotype was detected a few times. The genes are TRBV7-2 and TRBJ2-7; no definite D call. The CDR3 spans 12 residues. Trimming stripped 1 base from V and 3 bases from J, with 4 bases between. The germline V gene encodes CDR1 SGHTA and CDR2 FQGNSA. The CDR3 DNA sequence: TGTGCCAGCAGCTTAGGGTACTACGAGCAGTACGTC. Amino acids: CASSLGYYEQYV.

This clonotype came up a few times. This chain links TRBV4-1 with TRBJ2-2; 10 bases fit TRBD2. Germline CDR1 MGHRA, CDR2 YSYEKL. This CDR3 has 18 residues. V lost 0 bases to trimming and J lost 4 bases; unmatched junction nucleotides: 8. The CDR3 coding sequence is TGCGCCAGCAGCCAAGATCTGCTAGCGGGAGTCAGCACCGGGGAGCTGTTTTTT. It specifies CASSQDLLAGVSTGELFF.

This chain uses TRBV9 with TRBJ2-3; TRBD2 agrees at 10 bases. CDR1 is SGDLS, CDR2 YYNGEE, per germline. V lost 4 bases to trimming and J lost 4 bases; unmatched junction nucleotides: 9. There are 16 residues in the CDR3. This CDR3 is CASSLKLAGTPDTQYF. CDR3 bases: TGTGCCAGCAGCCTTAAACTAGCGGGAACTCCAGATACGCAGTATTTT.

This clonotype appeared many times. The J gene is TRBJ2-1, the V gene TRBV29-1; the match to TRBD2 covers 16 bases. V dropped 2 bases and J dropped 0; count of bases not matched to a gene: 10. Germline V gene sequence: CDR1 SQVTM, CDR2 ANQGSEA. The CDR3 extends over 20 amino acids. In DNA, the CDR3 is TGCAGCGTTGAACCGCCGGGACTAGCGGGAGGGTATAGCTCCTACAATGAGCAGTTCTTC. Translating it yields CSVEPPGLAGGYSSYNEQFF.

This clonotype was seen at least ten times. The rearrangement uses TRBV20-1 and TRBJ2-1; TRBD1 aligns across 9 bases. Trimming removed 6 bases from V and 9 bases from J; junction bases left unmatched: 30. This CDR3 has 20 amino acids. Germline values: CDR1 DFQATT, CDR2 SNEGSKA (reference sequence). CDR3 loop: CSAERIRDRDLKGAPFEQFF. CDR3 bases: TGCAGTGCCGAACGTATCCGGGACAGGGACCTAAAGGGAGCCCCATTTGAGCAGTTCTTC.

This clonotype showed up many times. The genes are TRBV12-3 or TRBV12-4 and TRBJ2-7; D unresolved. The CDR3 is made up of 13 amino acids. Trimming pared 4 bases from V and 3 bases from J, leaving 10 bases between. The DNA for the CDR3 is TGTGCCAGCAGTTCCCCCCGGATCTACGAGCAGTACTTC. As protein: CASSSPRIYEQYF.

This clonotype was detected many times. V and J are TRBV7-2 and TRBJ2-1, with D possibly TRBD2 on 6 matching bases. Trimming removed 5 bases at V and 0 bases at J, with 11 bases between. Germline V gives CDR1 SGHTA, CDR2 FQGNSA. The CDR3 totals 15 residues. This CDR3 reads CASSKMGGSYNEQFF. Written as DNA, the CDR3 is TGTGCCAGCAGCAAAATGGGGGGCTCCTACAATGAGCAGTTCTTC.

The V and J genes are TRBV27 and TRBJ2-6; D is uncertain. Germline CDR1 reads MNHEY; CDR2 reads SMNVEV (reference sequence). This CDR3 is built from 15 residues. The ends were cut back, 1 base at V and 3 bases at J, with 7 bases in the middle. DNA of the CDR3: TGTGCCAGCAGTTTATACCGTAATGGGGCCAACGTCCTGACTTTC. It yields the protein CASSLYRNGANVLTF.

This clonotype has a count of ten or more. The V gene is TRBV7-9, the J gene TRBJ2-7; tentative D call: TRBD1 (6 bases). The CDR3 consists of 13 residues. The germline V and J ends were trimmed by 5 bases and 8 bases, with 16 bases remaining between them. Germline V gene lookup returns CDR1 SEHNR and CDR2 FQNEAQ (reference sequence). CDR3 in amino acids: CASSARGSTKQYF. The CDR3 DNA reads TGTGCCAGCAGCGCCAGGGGCTCTACGAAGCAGTACTTC. Together with reference TRBV7-9 and TRBJ2-7, the CDR3 gives the full variable domain: DTGVSQNPRHKITKRGQNVTFRCDPISEHNRLYWYRQTLGQGPEFLTYFQNEAQLEKSRLLSDRFSAERPKGSFSTLEIQRTEQGDSAMYLCASSARGSTKQYFGPGTRLTVT.

There are many counts of this clonotype. The chain couples TRBV5-1 to TRBJ1-5, with TRBD1 matching 9 bases. The V gene end was trimmed by 4 bases and the J gene end by 4 bases; junction bases not matched to a gene: 3. This CDR3 contains 14 residues. The germline CDR1 and CDR2 sequences are SGHRS and YFSETQ. The CDR3 nucleotides read TGCGCCAGCAGCGCCGGGACAGGGAATCAGCCCCAGCATTTT. Translated, it gives CASSAGTGNQPQHF. Combining the CDR3 with reference TRBV5-1 and TRBJ1-5 gives the whole variable domain KAGVTQTPRYLIKTRGQQVTLSCSPISGHRSVSWYQQTPGQGLQFLFEYFSETQRNKGNFPGRFSGRQFSNSRSEMNVSTLELGDSALYLCASSAGTGNQPQHFGDGTRLSIL.

This clonotype was counted only a few times. This chain links TRBV7-8 with TRBJ2-3; D is uncertain. This CDR3 has 14 residues. V dropped 2 bases and J dropped 6 bases, with 12 bases sitting between them. Germline V lookup: CDR1 SGHVS, CDR2 FQNEAQ. The CDR3 is CASSLYPTADTQYF. The DNA of the CDR3 is TGTGCCAGCAGCTTATACCCGACTGCGGATACGCAGTATTTT. The full variable domain, with the rest looked up from reference TRBV7-8 and TRBJ2-3, is GAGVSQSPRYKVAKRGQDVALRCDPISGHVSLFWYQQALGQGPEFLTYFQNEAQLDKSGLPSDRFFAERPEGSVSTLKIQRTQQEDSAVYLCASSLYPTADTQYFGPGTRLTVL.

This clonotype was seen a few times. The V and J genes are TRBV5-1 and TRBJ2-1; 9 bases line up with TRBD2. The germline V gene has CDR1 SGHRS and CDR2 YFSETQ. V lost 4 bases to trimming and J lost 9 bases; unmatched junction nucleotides: 14. The CDR3 sequence is 16 residues long. The CDR3 is CASSRPGLAGKAEQFF. As DNA, the CDR3 is TGCGCCAGCAGCCGCCCTGGGCTAGCGGGGAAGGCTGAGCAGTTCTTC.

The chain links TRBV20-1 to TRBJ2-7, with D maybe TRBD2 (5 bases). The CDR3 runs 14 residues. The germline V gene has CDR1 DFQATT and CDR2 SNEGSKA (reference sequence). V gave up 6 bases and J gave up 1 base, with 16 bases separating them. CDR3 nucleotide sequence: TGCAGTGCCAACGATGCCTCGGGGTCCTACGAGCAGTACTTC. Its protein product is CSANDASGSYEQYF.

J is TRBJ2-1 and V is TRBV20-1, with D unresolved. Germline CDR1 and CDR2: DFQATT and SNEGSKA (reference sequence). V lost 7 bases and J lost 7, with 14 bases in between. The CDR3 consists of 12 residues. The CDR3 loop is CSVPAPVNEQFF. The CDR3 region has the DNA TGCAGTGTCCCTGCCCCCGTTAATGAGCAGTTCTTC.

In its sample, this clonotype was seen many times. V gene TRBV27 combines with J gene TRBJ2-3, with no clear D. Germline V gene sequence: CDR1 MNHEY, CDR2 SMNVEV (reference sequence). The CDR3 is 16 amino acids. Trimming stripped 3 bases from V and 1 base from J, with 14 bases between. The chain's CDR3 is CASSFLSSTRTDTQYF. For the CDR3, the DNA is TGTGCCAGCAGTTTTCTATCGAGTACCCGCACAGATACGCAGTATTTT.

This clonotype was seen many times. J is TRBJ1-4 and V is TRBV12-3 or TRBV12-4, with D perhaps TRBD1 (6 bases). This CDR3 comprises 16 residues. Trimming took off 6 bases at V and 1 base at J, with 15 bases between the two ends. The CDR3 nucleotides read TGTGCCAGCAGCCCAGGGGAGTCTTTAACTAATGAAAAACTGTTTTTT. Its translation is CASSPGESLTNEKLFF.